This TCR beta chain was profiled in a study of blood T cell repertoires in COVID-19. Study-level information: The United States, Italy and Spain provided the acute and convalescent COVID-19 samples. PBMCs, B-cell-depleted T cells, or T cells provided the cDNA or gDNA that made up the material.

Only in-frame clones appear in the TCRdb table, and some are missing; sequencing was by immunoSEQ multiplex PCR. Among around 170,000 clones listed, 70% to 90% were seen once. This TCR came from a man between 45 and 60 years old with active or convalescent COVID-19. The sample comprised peripheral blood.

CDR3 amino acids: CASSSPSPYTDTQYF. DNA of the CDR3: TGTGCCAGCAGCTCTCCCTCCCCTTACACAGATACGCAGTATTTT. The chain combines TRBV11-3 with TRBJ2-3; no clear D. Germline V gene sequence: CDR1 SGHNT, CDR2 YENEEA. CDR3 length equals 15 residues. V was cut by 4 bases and J by 2 bases, with 13 bases left in between.